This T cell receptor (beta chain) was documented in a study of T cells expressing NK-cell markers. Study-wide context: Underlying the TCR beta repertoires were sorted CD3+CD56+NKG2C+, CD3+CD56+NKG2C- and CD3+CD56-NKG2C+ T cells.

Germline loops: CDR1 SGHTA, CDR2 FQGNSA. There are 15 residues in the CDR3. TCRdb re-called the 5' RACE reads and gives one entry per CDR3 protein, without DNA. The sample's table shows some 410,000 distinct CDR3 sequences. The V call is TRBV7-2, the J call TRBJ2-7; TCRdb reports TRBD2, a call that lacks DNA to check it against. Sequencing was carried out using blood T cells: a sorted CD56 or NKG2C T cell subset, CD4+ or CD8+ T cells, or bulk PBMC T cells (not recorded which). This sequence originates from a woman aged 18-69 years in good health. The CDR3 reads CASSLDSLAGYEQYF.